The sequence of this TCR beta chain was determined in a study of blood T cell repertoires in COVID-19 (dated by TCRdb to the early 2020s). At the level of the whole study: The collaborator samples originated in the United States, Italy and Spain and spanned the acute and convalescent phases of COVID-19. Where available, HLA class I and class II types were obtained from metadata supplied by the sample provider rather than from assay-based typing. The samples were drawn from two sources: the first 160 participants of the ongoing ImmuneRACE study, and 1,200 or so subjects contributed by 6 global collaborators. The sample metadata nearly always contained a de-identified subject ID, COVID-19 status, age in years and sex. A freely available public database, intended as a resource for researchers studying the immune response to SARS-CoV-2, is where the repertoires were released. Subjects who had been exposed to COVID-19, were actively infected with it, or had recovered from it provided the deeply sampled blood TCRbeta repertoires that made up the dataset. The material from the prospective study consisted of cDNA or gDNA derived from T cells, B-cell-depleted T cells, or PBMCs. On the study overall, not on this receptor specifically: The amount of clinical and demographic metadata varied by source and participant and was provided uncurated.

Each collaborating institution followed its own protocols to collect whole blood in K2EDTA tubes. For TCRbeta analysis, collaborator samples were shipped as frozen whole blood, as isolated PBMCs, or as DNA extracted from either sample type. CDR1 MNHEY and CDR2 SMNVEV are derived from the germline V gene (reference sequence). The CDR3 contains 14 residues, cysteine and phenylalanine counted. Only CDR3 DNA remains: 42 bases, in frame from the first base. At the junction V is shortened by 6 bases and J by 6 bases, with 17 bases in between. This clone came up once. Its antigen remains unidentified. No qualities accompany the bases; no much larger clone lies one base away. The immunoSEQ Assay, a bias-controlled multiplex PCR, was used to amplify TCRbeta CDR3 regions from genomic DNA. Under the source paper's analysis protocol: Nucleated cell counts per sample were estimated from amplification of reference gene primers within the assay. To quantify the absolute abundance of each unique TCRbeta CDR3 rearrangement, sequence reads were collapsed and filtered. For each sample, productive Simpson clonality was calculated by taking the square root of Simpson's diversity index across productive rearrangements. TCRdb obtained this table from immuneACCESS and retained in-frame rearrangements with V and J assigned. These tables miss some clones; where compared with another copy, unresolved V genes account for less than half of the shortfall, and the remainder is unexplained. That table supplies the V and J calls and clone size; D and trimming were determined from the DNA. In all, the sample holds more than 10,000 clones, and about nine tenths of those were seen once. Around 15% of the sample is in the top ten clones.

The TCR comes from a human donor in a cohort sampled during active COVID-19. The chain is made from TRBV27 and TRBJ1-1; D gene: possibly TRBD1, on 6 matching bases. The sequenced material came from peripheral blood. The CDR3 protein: CASRGPVGGAEAFF. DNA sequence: TGTGCCAGCAGAGGCCCGGTTGGGGGCGCTGAAGCTTTCTTT.